This is a list of T cell receptor beta chains from one sample in a study of shared clonotypes between healthy human individuals. Produced via immunoSEQ multiplex PCR; TCRdb's table is partial and in-frame only. This sample has approximately 1,500,000 clones; 95% to 99% occur once, and the top ten carry roughly 0.42%. Sequenced: naive CD4+ T cells sorted from blood. The receptor source for this set is a young man in good health. Both conserved end residues are part of each CDR3. A D gene is named only where the DNA matches it firmly. A row's size may be missing; if present it is once, few, many or a size class.

CDR3nt | CDR3aa | v_gene | abundance | j_gene | d_gene
TGCGCCAGCAGCGCCACAGGGTTTGAAGGCTACACCTTC | CASSATGFEGYTF | TRBV5-1 | - | TRBJ1-2 | -
TGTGCCAGCTCACCAGGTACACTACAAGAGACCCAGTACTTC | CASSPGTLQETQYF | TRBV18 | - | TRBJ2-5 | -
TGTGCCAGCAGCTTGGTGGGCACTAGCGGGAGGGGCAATGAGCAGTTCTTC | CASSLVGTSGRGNEQFF | TRBV5-6 | - | TRBJ2-1 | TRBD2
TGTGCCATCAGTGCCACAGTCTCCTACGAGCAGTACTTC | CAISATVSYEQYF | TRBV10-3 | - | TRBJ2-7 | -
TGTGCCAGCAGCCAAGGAGGGACAGGGGGTTCCGGGGAGCTGTTTTTT | CASSQGGTGGSGELFF | TRBV4-2 | - | TRBJ2-2 | TRBD1
TGTGCCAGCAGCTCCCGGACAGGTTTCTATGGCTACACCTTC | CASSSRTGFYGYTF | TRBV5-4 | - | TRBJ1-2 | TRBD1
TGTGCCAGCAGCGTAGTTGAGGTACCCTACGAGCAGTACTTC | CASSVVEVPYEQYF | TRBV9 | - | TRBJ2-7 | -
TGTGCCAGCAGCGTAGAAGAGACCCAGTACTTC | CASSVEETQYF | TRBV9 | few | TRBJ2-5 | -
TGTGCTAGTGGTTCCCCTGGAAACACCATATATTTT | CASGSPGNTIYF | TRBV12-5 | - | TRBJ1-3 | -
TGTGCCAGCAGCGAGGCCCCGAAGGGGAGAAACTCCTACGAGCAGTACTTC | CASSEAPKGRNSYEQYF | TRBV7-9 | - | TRBJ2-7 | -
TGTGCCAGCAGTTACACCCGACTTAGCGAAAAGCAGTACTTC | CASSYTRLSEKQYF | TRBV6-5 | - | TRBJ2-7 | -
TGTGCCAGCAGCCCCAGATTAACGGCCTACGAGCAGTACTTC | CASSPRLTAYEQYF | TRBV9 | - | TRBJ2-7 | -
TGTGCCAGCAGCTTACGCCAGCCCAACTATGGCTACACCTTC | CASSLRQPNYGYTF | TRBV7-2 | - | TRBJ1-2 | -
TGTGCCACCAGCAGAGAAACGGGACAGCATAATGAAAAACTGTTTTTT | CATSRETGQHNEKLFF | TRBV15 | once | TRBJ1-4 | TRBD1
TGCGCCAGCAGCATGACCGGGACAGGGGAAGAGACCCAGTACTTC | CASSMTGTGEETQYF | TRBV5-1 | - | TRBJ2-5 | TRBD1
TGTGCCAGCAGTTCCCCAAGTCGGGCGGGGGACTTC | CASSSPSRAGDF | TRBV28 | - | TRBJ2-7 | TRBD2
TGTGCCTGGAGTGTACGGGGGGCAACCCAACCCCAGCATTTT | CAWSVRGATQPQHF | TRBV30 | - | TRBJ1-5 | -
TGCGCCAGCAGCCCAGGACAGGGCGGAGATACGCAGTATTTT | CASSPGQGGDTQYF | TRBV5-1 | - | TRBJ2-3 | TRBD1
TGTGCCAGCAGTTTGGGGTTCGGCAATCAGCCCCAGCATTTT | CASSLGFGNQPQHF | TRBV27 | - | TRBJ1-5 | -
TGTGCCATCAGGAAGGAGAATGAGCAGTTCTTC | CAIRKENEQFF | TRBV10-3 | - | TRBJ2-1 | -